The 13 T cell receptor beta chains below all came from one sample that was sequenced in a study of CD4 T cells in relation to SARS-CoV-2 and coronaviruses. Before the COVID-19 pandemic, during about 2010-2018, CD4+ T cells were taken from unexposed donors. Generated by immunoSEQ multiplex PCR, the TCRdb table keeps only in-frame clones and is missing some. The data hold tens of thousands of clones, with approximately 95% observed a single time. The specimen was naive CD4+ T cells from PBMCs. Indicated subset: naive CD4+ T cells isolated by negative enrichment. These receptors all stem from a human donor in good health.

The V gene is TRBV30, the J gene TRBJ2-5, with TRBD2 identical over 13 bases. The CDR3 length is 17 residues. Looked up from germline, CDR1 is GTSNPN and CDR2 is SVGIG (reference sequence). V trimming: 0 bases; J trimming: 4 bases; junction bases outside the gene matches: 8. The CDR3 nucleotides are TGTGCCTGGAGTGTACTAGCGGGAGGGCCGGGAAGAGAGACCCAGTACTTC. Residues: CAWSVLAGGPGRETQYF.

J is TRBJ2-5 and V is TRBV7-8; 7 bases line up with TRBD1. CDR1 is SGHVS, CDR2 FQNEAQ, per germline. The CDR3 extends over 14 amino acids. Trimming removed 5 bases from V and 0 bases from J; junction bases left unmatched: 3. The CDR3 region is CASSTDRDQETQYF. For the CDR3, the DNA is TGTGCCAGCAGCACCGACAGGGACCAAGAGACCCAGTACTTC.

This sequence joins TRBV4-1 and TRBJ2-3, with 11 bases identical to TRBD2. Trimming cost V 3 bases and J 0 bases; bases outside gene matches: 8. The CDR3 is 18 residues long. CDR1 and CDR2 from the germline V gene are MGHRA and YSYEKL. CDR3 region: CASSQVLAGVSSTDTQYF. CDR3 bases: TGCGCCAGCAGCCAGGTACTAGCGGGAGTGAGTAGCACAGATACGCAGTATTTT.

The rearrangement links TRBV7-3 to TRBJ1-4; no firm D call. The CDR3 loop spans 13 amino acids. V was pared by 1 base and J by 5 bases, with 5 bases between. Germline V gene data show CDR1 as SGHTA and CDR2 as FQGTGA. The CDR3 bases are TGTGCCAGCAGCTTAATTGCGAATGAAAAACTGTTTTTT. It specifies CASSLIANEKLFF.

The rearrangement uses TRBV6-1 and TRBJ2-5; D unclear. Germline V lookup: CDR1 MNHNS, CDR2 SASEGT. V dropped 1 base and J dropped 2 bases, with 11 bases sitting between them. CDR3 length: 15 amino acids. The CDR3 region is CASSEGGQSQETQYF. The CDR3 region has the DNA TGTGCCAGCAGTGAAGGTGGGCAGTCGCAAGAGACCCAGTACTTC.

CDR3 sequence (DNA): TGTGCCAGCAGCTTAGGTACAGAAGAGACCCAGTACTTC. Its translation: CASSLGTEETQYF. V is TRBV11-2 and J is TRBJ2-5; D uncertain. Deletions cut 1 base from V and 3 bases from J, with 6 bases between. Germline V CDR1 and CDR2: SGHAT, FQNNGV. The CDR3 has 13 amino acids.

The V and J genes are TRBV7-9 and TRBJ1-1; D is uncertain. Looked up from germline, CDR1 is SEHNR and CDR2 is FQNEAQ (reference sequence). The V and J ends lost 3 bases and 6 bases respectively, with 11 bases between them. This CDR3 has 13 residues. CDR3 sequence (DNA): TGTGCCAGCAGCTTCCGGCAGATCTCTGAAGCTTTCTTT. Translation: CASSFRQISEAFF.

This chain connects TRBV3-1 (or the pseudogene TRBV3-2) to TRBJ1-2, with TRBD1 identical over 7 bases. V trimming: 4 bases; J trimming: 6 bases; junction bases outside the gene matches: 8. This CDR3 has 14 residues. CDR1 and CDR2 from the germline V gene are LGHDT and YNNKEL (reference sequence). The CDR3, as DNA: TGTGCCAGCAGCCCCCAGGGGGTACTGGATGGCTACACCTTC. It translates to CASSPQGVLDGYTF.

The rearrangement uses TRBV6-5 and TRBJ2-1, with a tentative D call TRBD1 (6 bases). V lost 7 bases and J lost 5, with 18 bases in between. This CDR3 contains 15 residues. The germline gives CDR1 MNHEY, CDR2 SVGAGI. CDR3 loop: CASTRGGNIDNEQFF. The CDR3 nucleotides are TGTGCCAGCACCCGAGGGGGTAACATAGACAATGAGCAGTTCTTC.

The genes are TRBV7-2 and TRBJ2-5; 7 bases are a match to TRBD1. J gave up 6 bases and V 5 bases, and 6 bases lay outside the gene matches. The length of the CDR3 is 13 residues. Germline V gene sequence: CDR1 SGHTA, CDR2 FQGNSA. This CDR3 reads CASSRNRGQTQYF. The CDR3 bases are TGTGCCAGCAGCAGAAACAGGGGACAGACCCAGTACTTC.

V is TRBV28 and J is TRBJ2-2, with D hard to call. Germline loops: CDR1 MDHEN, CDR2 SYDVKM. The length of the CDR3 is 14 residues. V lost 8 bases to trimming and J lost 7 bases, with 17 bases between them. CDR3 region: CASGIPRLFGELFF. The CDR3 region has the DNA TGTGCCAGCGGGATACCGAGGCTCTTCGGGGAGCTGTTTTTT. Full variable domain (missing parts from reference TRBV28 and TRBJ2-2): DVKVTQSSRYLVKRTGEKVFLECVQDMDHENMFWYRQDPGLGLRLIYFSYDVKMKEKGDIPEGYSVSREKKERFSLILESASTNQTSMYLCASGIPRLFGELFFGEGSRLTVL.

The chain carries TRBV5-1 and TRBJ1-2; D is perhaps TRBD1 (5 bases). The CDR3 is 14 amino acids. Germline lookup yields CDR1 SGHRS and CDR2 YFSETQ. V was pared by 0 bases and J by 2 bases, with 8 bases between. The CDR3 DNA sequence: TGCGCCAGCAGCTTGGGGGGACGGAACTATGGCTACACCTTC. Amino acids: CASSLGGRNYGYTF.

The rearrangement links TRBV9 to TRBJ2-7; no firm D call. Germline loops: CDR1 SGDLS, CDR2 YYNGEE. This CDR3 is 13 amino acids long. V lost 0 bases and J lost 3, with 7 bases in between. The CDR3 DNA sequence: TGTGCCAGCAGCGTAGATCACAGCTACGAGCAGTACTTC. It is translated as CASSVDHSYEQYF.